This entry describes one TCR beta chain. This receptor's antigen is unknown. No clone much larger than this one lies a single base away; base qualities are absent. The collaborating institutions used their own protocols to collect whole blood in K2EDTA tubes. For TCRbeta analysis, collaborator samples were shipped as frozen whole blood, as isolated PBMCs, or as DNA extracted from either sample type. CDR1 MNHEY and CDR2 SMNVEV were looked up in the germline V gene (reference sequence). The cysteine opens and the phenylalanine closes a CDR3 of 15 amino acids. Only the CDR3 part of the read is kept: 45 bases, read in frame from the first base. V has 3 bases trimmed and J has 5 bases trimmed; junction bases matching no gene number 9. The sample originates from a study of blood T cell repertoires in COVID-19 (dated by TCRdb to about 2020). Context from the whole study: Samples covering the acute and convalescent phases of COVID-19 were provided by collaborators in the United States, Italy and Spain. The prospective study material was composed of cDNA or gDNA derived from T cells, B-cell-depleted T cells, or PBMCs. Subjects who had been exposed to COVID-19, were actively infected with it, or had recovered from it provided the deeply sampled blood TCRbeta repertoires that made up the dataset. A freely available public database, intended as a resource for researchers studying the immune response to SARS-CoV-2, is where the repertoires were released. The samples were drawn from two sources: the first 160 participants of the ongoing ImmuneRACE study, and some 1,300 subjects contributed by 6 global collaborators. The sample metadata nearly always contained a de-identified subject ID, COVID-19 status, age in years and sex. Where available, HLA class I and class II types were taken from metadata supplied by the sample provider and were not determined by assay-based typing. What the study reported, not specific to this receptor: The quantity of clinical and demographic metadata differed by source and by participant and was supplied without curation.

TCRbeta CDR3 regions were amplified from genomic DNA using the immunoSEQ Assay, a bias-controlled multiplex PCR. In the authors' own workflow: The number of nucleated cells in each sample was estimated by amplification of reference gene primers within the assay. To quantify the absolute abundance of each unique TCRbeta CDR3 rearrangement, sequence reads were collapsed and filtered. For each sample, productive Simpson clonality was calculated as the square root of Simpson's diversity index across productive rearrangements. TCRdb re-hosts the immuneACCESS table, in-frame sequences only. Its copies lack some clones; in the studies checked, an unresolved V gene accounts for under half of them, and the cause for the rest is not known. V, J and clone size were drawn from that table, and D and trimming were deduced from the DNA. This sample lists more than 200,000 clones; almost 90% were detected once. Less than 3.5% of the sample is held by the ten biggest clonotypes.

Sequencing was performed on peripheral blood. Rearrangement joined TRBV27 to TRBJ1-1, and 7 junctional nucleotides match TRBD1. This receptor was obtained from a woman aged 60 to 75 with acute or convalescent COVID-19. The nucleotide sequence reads TGTGCCAGCAGTTTCACACAGGGGCAGGGGACTGAAGCTTTCTTT. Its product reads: CASSFTQGQGTEAFF.